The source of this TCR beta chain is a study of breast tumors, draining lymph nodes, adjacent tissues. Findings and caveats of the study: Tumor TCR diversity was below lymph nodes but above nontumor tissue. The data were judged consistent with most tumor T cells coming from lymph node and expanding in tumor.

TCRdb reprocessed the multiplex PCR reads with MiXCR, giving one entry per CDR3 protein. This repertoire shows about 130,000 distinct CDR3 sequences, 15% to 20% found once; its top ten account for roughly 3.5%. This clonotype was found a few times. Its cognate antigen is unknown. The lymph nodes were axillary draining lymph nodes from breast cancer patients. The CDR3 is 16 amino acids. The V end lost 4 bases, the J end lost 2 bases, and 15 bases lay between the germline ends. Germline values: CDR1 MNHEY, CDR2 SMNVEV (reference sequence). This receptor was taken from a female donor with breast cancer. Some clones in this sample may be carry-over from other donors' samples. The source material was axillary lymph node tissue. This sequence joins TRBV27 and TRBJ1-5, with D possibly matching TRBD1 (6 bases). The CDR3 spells CASSSTLGQRNQPQHF. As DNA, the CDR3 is TGTGCCAGCAGTTCCACCCTCGGACAGCGCAATCAGCCCCAGCATTTT.